This T cell receptor (beta chain) was identified in a study of CD8+ T cells in alopecia areata. Treatment: oral pan-JAK inhibitor, 5-10 mg twice daily. In each case, RNA was isolated and then reverse transcribed into cDNA as the sequencing template. TCRdb keeps only in-frame clones here, not all; method: immunoSEQ multiplex PCR. The repertoire holds about 150,000 clones, with around 50% as singletons. This clonotype originated in a human donor with alopecia areata. The sample here was CD8+ T cells sorted from blood, taken at week 4, from a patient treated with tofacitinib.

The CDR3 reads CASSEPGTGFLQPQHF. DNA for the CDR3: TGTGCCAGCAGTGAACCCGGGACAGGGTTTCTTCAGCCCCAGCATTTT. The V call is TRBV25-1, the J call TRBJ1-5, with 9 bases identical to TRBD1. The CDR3 spans 16 residues. Germline CDR1 and CDR2: MGHDK and SYGVNS. J was trimmed by 6 bases and V by 2 bases; bases with no gene match: 8.